This T cell receptor (beta chain) was captured by sequencing in a study of a mutant IDH1 vaccine in newly diagnosed glioma. Study at large: Treated patients had a mean age of approximately 41 years and a sex split that was roughly 60% male and around 38% female. Study-wide findings and caveats: There seemed to be no relation between pseudoprogression and changes in top peripheral T cell clonotypes. Overall, more than 80% of patients had vaccine-induced immune responses.

Sequencing was performed with immunoSEQ multiplex PCR; in TCRdb, only in-frame clones are kept and a portion is missing. The table shows about 21,000 clones, with approximately 86% occurring only once. Germline CDR1 WNHNN, CDR2 SYGVQD (reference sequence). V gave up 4 bases and J gave up 2 bases, with 12 bases separating them. The CDR3 contains 15 residues. As for time point: baseline, week 1 (first vaccination visit). Treatment noted: pre-vaccination baseline after standard-of-care therapy. A word on this clone: Its antigen is still unknown.

V gene TRBV10-1 combines with J gene TRBJ1-5, with D unclear. The source was PBMCs, collected from a glioma patient treated with radiotherapy, temozolomide or both. This sequence originates from a middle-aged man with glioma. The CDR3 region is CASSGGPGGNQPQHF. In DNA, the CDR3 is TGCGCCAGCAGTGGAGGACCGGGCGGCAATCAGCCCCAGCATTTT.